One T cell receptor beta chain is described in this entry. This sample was taken from a study of blood T cell repertoires in COVID-19. Study-level information: PBMCs, B-cell-depleted T cells, or T cells were the source of the cDNA or gDNA that made up the material.

Clones were sequenced by immunoSEQ multiplex PCR, and TCRdb holds only the in-frame ones, with some missing. The table shows about 410,000 clones, with around nine tenths occurring only once. Donors in Cohort 3 who had recovered were those with two negative PCRs, healthcare professional clearance, or resolution of their symptoms. Germline lookup yields CDR1 ENHRY and CDR2 SYGVKD. V lost 8 bases to trimming and J lost 4 bases, with 12 bases between them. This CDR3 region has 13 residues. V usage is TRBV10-3 and J usage is TRBJ1-3; D possibly corresponds to TRBD1 (6 bases). The sequenced sample was PBMCs or T cells enriched from blood (not recorded which). The receptor was derived from a young woman who had recovered from COVID-19. CDR3 region: CAISQGSGNTIYF. DNA of the CDR3: TGTGCCATCTCACAGGGCTCAGGAAACACCATATATTTT.